These T cell receptor beta chains were read from a single sample in a study of blood T cell repertoires in COVID-19. Some clones are missing from TCRdb's copy, which holds only in-frame ones; the method was immunoSEQ multiplex PCR. The sample has about 64,000 clones; around 85% are singletons. Sequencing was carried out using peripheral blood. The receptors were gathered from a man between 35 and 55 years old with acute or convalescent COVID-19. The CDR3 runs from the conserved cysteine through the conserved F or W. A D gene is named only where the DNA matches it firmly. Clone size is shown for a subset of rows, as once, few, many or a class of expanded clone.

TRBJ1-5 | once | TRBV19 | NA | CASSRRENQPQHF | TGTGCCAGTAGCCGACGGGAAAATCAGCCCCAGCATTTT
TRBJ1-4 | NA | TRBV6-5 | TRBD1 | CASRPGQASEKLFF | TGTGCCAGCAGACCGGGACAGGCTTCCGAAAAACTGTTTTTT
TRBJ2-5 | NA | TRBV12-5 | NA | CASGLQGGKETQYF | TGTGCTAGTGGTTTACAGGGGGGGAAAGAGACCCAGTACTTC
TRBJ2-1 | few | TRBV7-9 | TRBD2 | CASSLVYGTSDNEQFF | TGTGCCAGCAGCTTAGTATACGGGACTAGTGACAATGAGCAGTTCTTC
TRBJ2-7 | NA | TRBV2 | NA | CASSTERTSYEQYF | TGTGCCAGCAGTACTGAGCGGACCTCCTACGAGCAGTACTTC
TRBJ2-5 | NA | TRBV19 | TRBD1 | CASNKFTGDETQYF | TGTGCCAGTAATAAATTTACAGGGGACGAGACCCAGTACTTC
TRBJ2-7 | NA | TRBV12-2 | NA | CASRSWGGPWQYF | TGTGCAAGTCGCTCCTGGGGCGGCCCCTGGCAGTACTTC
TRBJ2-6 | few | TRBV19 | NA | CASSIRGSAGANVLTF | TGTGCCAGTAGTATAAGGGGAAGCGCTGGGGCCAACGTCCTGACTTTC
TRBJ2-5 | NA | TRBV10-1 | NA | CASSEGGPLETQYF | TGCGCCAGCAGTGAAGGGGGTCCCCTAGAGACCCAGTACTTC
TRBJ1-1 | NA | TRBV11-3 | TRBD1 | CASSSVQGSSEAFF | TGTGCCAGCAGCTCCGTACAGGGGAGTTCTGAAGCTTTCTTT
TRBJ2-7 | NA | TRBV6-6 | NA | CASSYSAVNEQYF | TGTGCCAGCAGTTACTCTGCGGTGAACGAGCAGTACTTC
TRBJ1-1 | NA | TRBV11-2 | TRBD1 | CASTQGARTEAFF | TGTGCCAGCACCCAGGGGGCGAGGACTGAAGCTTTCTTT
TRBJ1-2 | NA | TRBV4-2 | TRBD1 | CASTDRGLTNYGYTF | TGTGCCAGCACGGACAGGGGGCTAACTAACTATGGCTACACCTTC
TRBJ1-1 | NA | TRBV6-6 | TRBD1 | CASSQGQYTEAFF | TGTGCCAGCAGTCAGGGACAGTACACTGAAGCTTTCTTT
TRBJ2-5 | NA | TRBV4-1 | TRBD1 | CASSTGRTGASNPRRETQYF | TGCGCCAGCAGCACCGGCCGGACAGGCGCCTCGAATCCTAGGAGGGAGACCCAGTACTTC
TRBJ2-7 | once | TRBV11-2 | TRBD1 | CASSALGQGINAGGYEQYF | TGTGCCAGCAGCGCCCTGGGACAGGGAATTAATGCTGGAGGCTACGAGCAGTACTTC
TRBJ1-1 | NA | TRBV5-4 | NA | CASSSSNREAFF | TGTGCCAGCAGCTCTTCGAACAGAGAAGCTTTCTTT
TRBJ2-3 | NA | TRBV5-1 | TRBD1 | CASSLRDSRTDTQYF | TGCGCCAGCAGCCTCAGGGACAGCCGCACAGATACGCAGTATTTT
TRBJ2-1 | NA | TRBV15 | NA | CATSRVDSHNEQFF | TGTGCCACCAGCAGGGTGGACAGCCACAATGAGCAGTTCTTC
TRBJ2-1 | NA | TRBV29-1 | TRBD2 | CSVELLAGITYNEQFF | TGCAGCGTTGAGTTGCTAGCGGGCATCACCTACAATGAGCAGTTCTTC
TRBJ1-5 | NA | TRBV6-1 | NA | CASSETGGGQPQHF | TGTGCCAGCAGTGAAACGGGGGGAGGTCAGCCCCAGCATTTT
TRBJ1-1 | many | TRBV4-2 | NA | CASSQALEGIAFF | TGTGCCAGCAGCCAGGCCCTGGAGGGCATAGCTTTCTTT
TRBJ2-2 | NA | TRBV7-8 | NA | CASSLAGEVPGELFF | TGTGCCAGCAGCTTAGCCGGCGAGGTCCCCGGGGAGCTGTTTTTT
TRBJ2-3 | NA | TRBV29-1 | NA | CSVVGQGFTDTQYF | TGCAGCGTTGTGGGCCAGGGGTTCACAGATACGCAGTATTTT
TRBJ2-5 | NA | TRBV3-1/TRBV3-2 | TRBD1 | CASSQIVGTGRKETQYF | TGTGCCAGCAGCCAGATTGTAGGGACAGGGAGAAAAGAGACCCAGTACTTC
TRBJ1-1 | NA | TRBV11-3 | NA | CASSRTGGTEAFF | TGTGCCAGCAGCCGTACCGGGGGGACTGAAGCTTTCTTT
TRBJ1-2 | NA | TRBV5-1 | NA | CASRGALLGSDYGYTF | TGCGCCAGCCGGGGGGCCCTATTAGGGAGTGACTATGGCTACACCTTC
TRBJ1-4 | few | TRBV28 | TRBD1 | CASRTGSGEKLFF | TGTGCCAGCAGGACAGGGTCCGGAGAAAAACTGTTTTTT
TRBJ1-2 | NA | TRBV5-6 | TRBD1 | CASSWGQRPYGYTF | TGTGCCAGCAGCTGGGGACAGCGCCCCTATGGCTACACCTTC
TRBJ2-5 | NA | TRBV9 | NA | CASSPSSVQETQYF | TGTGCCAGCAGCCCTTCTAGCGTTCAAGAGACCCAGTACTTC
TRBJ1-2 | NA | TRBV19 | NA | CASGALRGYTF | TGTGCCAGTGGGGCCCTAAGGGGCTACACCTTC
TRBJ1-2 | NA | TRBV19 | NA | CASRPLDLTGGYTF | TGTGCCAGTAGACCCTTAGACTTAACGGGGGGCTACACCTTC
TRBJ1-3 | NA | TRBV10-3 | NA | CAHRGLSGNTIYF | TGTGCCCACCGCGGGCTTTCCGGAAACACCATATATTTT
TRBJ2-5 | NA | TRBV7-2 | NA | CASSSSGQRGQETQYF | TGTGCCAGCAGCTCCTCGGGACAGCGGGGGCAAGAGACCCAGTACTTC
TRBJ1-1 | few | TRBV6-5 | NA | CAAGSVQTNTEAFF | TGTGCCGCGGGATCAGTACAGACGAACACTGAAGCTTTCTTT
TRBJ1-5 | NA | TRBV27 | TRBD1 | CATGQGGFKDQPQHF | TGTGCCACGGGACAGGGGGGTTTTAAGGATCAGCCCCAGCATTTT
TRBJ2-1 | NA | TRBV6-4 | TRBD1 | CASSRQGAYYNEQFF | TGTGCCAGCAGTAGACAGGGGGCTTATTACAATGAGCAGTTCTTC
TRBJ2-5 | NA | TRBV25-1 | NA | CASSEFGQQETQYF | TGTGCCAGCAGTGAATTTGGCCAGCAAGAGACCCAGTACTTC
TRBJ2-1 | NA | TRBV3-1/TRBV3-2 | NA | CASSQVRGRGSYNEQFF | TGTGCCAGCAGCCAAGTCCGGGGCAGGGGCTCCTACAATGAGCAGTTCTTC
TRBJ2-7 | NA | TRBV5-4 | NA | CASSLWGRLVDEQYF | TGTGCCAGCAGCTTGTGGGGCAGGCTAGTCGACGAGCAGTACTTC
TRBJ1-5 | NA | TRBV4-1 | TRBD1 | CASSPIMDRGLLNQPQHF | TGCGCCAGCAGCCCGATTATGGACAGGGGGCTATTGAATCAGCCCCAGCATTTT
TRBJ1-1 | NA | TRBV4-1 | TRBD1 | CASSQGGQGITTEAFF | TGCGCCAGCAGCCAAGGGGGACAGGGAATAACAACTGAAGCTTTCTTT
TRBJ2-3 | NA | TRBV5-1 | TRBD2 | CASSYGLAGGKTSTDTQYF | TGCGCCAGCAGTTACGGACTAGCGGGGGGAAAAACTAGCACAGATACGCAGTATTTT
TRBJ2-5 | medium-sized | TRBV5-1 | TRBD1 | CASSLAGGQGETQYF | TGCGCCAGCAGCTTGGCCGGCGGACAGGGGGAGACCCAGTACTTC
TRBJ2-3 | NA | TRBV2 | TRBD2 | CASGKRGAIGDTQYF | TGTGCCAGCGGGAAGCGGGGGGCAATAGGGGATACGCAGTATTTT
TRBJ2-4 | NA | TRBV6-5 | TRBD1 | CASSRGLENIQYF | TGTGCCAGCAGCAGGGGGCTCGAAAACATTCAGTACTTC
TRBJ2-7 | NA | TRBV11-3 | TRBD2 | CASSRRTSGDFYEQYF | TGTGCCAGCAGCCGCAGGACTAGCGGGGATTTTTACGAGCAGTACTTC
TRBJ2-3 | NA | TRBV5-1 | NA | CASSTDYPGGDTQYF | TGCGCCAGCAGCACCGACTACCCCGGCGGGGATACGCAGTATTTT
TRBJ2-3 | NA | TRBV7-2 | TRBD2 | CASSSPRTLAGRTTDTQYF | TGTGCCAGCAGCTCCCCCCGGACCCTAGCGGGGAGAACCACAGATACGCAGTATTTT
TRBJ2-5 | NA | TRBV30 | NA | CAWSSRETQYF | TGTGCCTGGAGTTCCCGGGAGACCCAGTACTTC
TRBJ1-2 | NA | TRBV9 | NA | CASSPPPYGYTF | TGTGCCAGCAGCCCCCCTCCCTATGGCTACACCTTC
TRBJ1-2 | NA | TRBV3-1/TRBV3-2 | NA | CASSQEFTGSNGYTF | TGTGCCAGCAGCCAAGAGTTTACAGGGTCGAATGGCTACACCTTC
TRBJ2-1 | NA | TRBV7-8 | NA | CASSLPGGRYNEQFF | TGTGCCAGCAGTCTACCCGGGGGGCGCTACAATGAGCAGTTCTTC
TRBJ2-2 | NA | TRBV6-5 | NA | CASTERGAITGELFF | TGTGCCAGCACCGAACGGGGGGCGATCACCGGGGAGCTGTTTTTT
TRBJ1-2 | once | TRBV10-3 | NA | CAISGELRGIRDGYTF | TGTGCCATCAGTGGGGAGCTCCGGGGGATTAGGGATGGCTACACCTTC
TRBJ2-1 | NA | TRBV10-1 | NA | CASSEGGAPYNEQFF | TGCGCCAGCAGTGAAGGCGGGGCCCCCTACAATGAGCAGTTCTTC
TRBJ1-5 | NA | TRBV7-6 | NA | CASSLETGFSNQPQHF | TGTGCCAGCAGCTTAGAAACAGGTTTTAGCAATCAGCCCCAGCATTTT
TRBJ1-6 | NA | TRBV28 | NA | CASSSGGGSSYNSPLHF | TGTGCCAGCAGCTCCGGGGGGGGGAGCTCCTATAATTCACCCCTCCACTTT
TRBJ2-2 | NA | TRBV5-4 | NA | CASSSPGTVIANTGELFF | TGTGCCAGCAGCTCCCCCGGGACTGTCATCGCGAACACCGGGGAGCTGTTTTTT
TRBJ1-2 | NA | TRBV14 | NA | CASSQGRQAYGYTF | TGTGCCAGCAGCCAAGGGAGACAGGCCTATGGCTACACCTTC